The 25 T cell receptor beta chains below come from one sample, sequenced in a study of Ad26.COV2.S vaccination and SARS-CoV-2 variants. The assay was immunoSEQ multiplex PCR, and TCRdb's table has in-frame clones only and misses some. The repertoire holds around 370,000 clones, with 90% to 95% as singletons. The specimen comprised peripheral blood, sampled after recovery from COVID-19. The origin of the receptors is a human donor who had recovered from COVID-19.

This clone has just a few counts. The gene calls are TRBV7-6 and TRBJ2-2; perhaps TRBD1 as D (5 bases). Trimming removed 5 bases at V and 7 bases at J, with 8 bases between. The germline CDR1 and CDR2 sequences are SGHVS and FNYEAQ. This CDR3 contains 12 residues. The CDR3, as DNA: TGTGCCAGCAGCCAAGGGGTCGGGGAGCTGTTTTTT. Amino acids: CASSQGVGELFF.

This chain connects TRBV3-1 (or the pseudogene TRBV3-2) to TRBJ1-1; D gene uncertain. This CDR3 has 15 residues. The V and J ends lost 0 bases and 1 base respectively, with 9 bases between them. In germline, CDR1 is LGHDT, CDR2 YNNKEL (reference sequence). The CDR3 region has the DNA TGTGCCAGCAGCCAAGATATGCCCAGGAACACTGAAGCTTTCTTT. Its translation is CASSQDMPRNTEAFF.

The rearrangement uses TRBV9 and TRBJ1-1; D might be TRBD1 (5 bases). V was cut by 2 bases and J by 0 bases, with 8 bases left in between. CDR3 length: 14 amino acids. Germline V lookup: CDR1 SGDLS, CDR2 YYNGEE. The CDR3 loop is CASSVGAMNTEAFF. CDR3 DNA sequence: TGTGCCAGCAGCGTCGGGGCCATGAACACTGAAGCTTTCTTT.

This chain uses TRBV7-9 with TRBJ2-5, with 7 nucleotides matching TRBD1. The CDR3 extends over 16 amino acids. The J segment lost 4 bases and the V segment lost 4 bases, leaving 12 bases of the junction unmatched. The germline CDR1 and CDR2 sequences are SEHNR and FQNEAQ (reference sequence). The CDR3 spells CASSSPGVRDRETQYF. DNA for the CDR3: TGTGCCAGCAGCTCCCCAGGGGTAAGGGACAGAGAGACCCAGTACTTC. The variable domain in full, with the rest retrieved from reference TRBV7-9 and TRBJ2-5, is DTGVSQNPRHKITKRGQNVTFRCDPISEHNRLYWYRQTLGQGPEFLTYFQNEAQLEKSRLLSDRFSAERPKGSFSTLEIQRTEQGDSAMYLCASSSPGVRDRETQYFGPGTRLLVL.

The V call is TRBV6-5, the J call TRBJ1-1, with D possibly being TRBD1 (5 bases). Trimming pared 5 bases from V and 0 bases from J, leaving 13 bases between. Germline assignment: CDR1 MNHEY and CDR2 SVGAGI. CDR3 length: 15 amino acids. The chain's CDR3 is CASSRVRGMNTEAFF. In DNA form, the CDR3 reads TGTGCCAGCAGTAGGGTGAGGGGAATGAACACTGAAGCTTTCTTT.

This clone is a singleton in its sample. This sequence may be a read error, since a much larger clone differs from it by one base. This sequence joins TRBV27 and TRBJ1-5; D gene ambiguous. CDR1 and CDR2 from the germline V gene are MNHEY and SMNVEV (reference sequence). The CDR3 runs to 12 residues. V lost 6 bases and J 1 base, leaving 4 bases between the germline ends. The chain's CDR3 is CASRGSNQPQHF. CDR3 nucleotides: TGTGCCAGCAGGGGAAGCAATCAGCCCCAGCATTTT.

The CDR3 region is CASSPWEGAPGELFF. The CDR3 DNA reads as TGCGCCAGCAGTCCCTGGGAGGGGGCCCCCGGGGAGCTGTTTTTT. This sequence joins TRBV4-1 and TRBJ2-2, with D perhaps given as TRBD1 or TRBD2 (7 bases each). Trimming left V 6 bases short and J 6 bases short, with 17 bases between. CDR3 length: 15 amino acids. Per the germline V gene, CDR1 is MGHRA and CDR2 is YSYEKL.

The V gene is TRBV3-1 (or the pseudogene TRBV3-2), the J gene TRBJ1-6, with D tentatively TRBD1 (5 bases). The CDR3 is made up of 16 amino acids. CDR1 LGHDT and CDR2 YNNKEL come from the germline V gene (reference sequence). Trimming pared 0 bases from V and 6 bases from J, leaving 12 bases between. CDR3 sequence (DNA): TGTGCCAGCAGCCAAGATGGGGGGGGACTTAATTCACCCCTCCACTTT. This encodes CASSQDGGGLNSPLHF.

The V gene is TRBV24-1, the J gene TRBJ2-3; 7 bases are shared with TRBD2. CDR3 length equals 17 residues. With 3 bases clipped from V and 1 base from J, the junction kept 9 bases outside the gene matches. Per the germline V gene, CDR1 is KGHDR and CDR2 is SFDVKD. The CDR3 protein is CATSDPRTSPGTDTQYF. The CDR3 DNA reads as TGTGCCACCAGTGATCCGAGGACTAGTCCGGGCACAGATACGCAGTATTTT.

The chain combines TRBV14 with TRBJ2-7; D unresolved. Trimming pared 1 base from V and 5 bases from J, leaving 6 bases between. This CDR3 has 12 amino acids. CDR1 is SGHDN, CDR2 FVKESK, per germline. The CDR3 DNA is TGTGCCAGCAGCCAAGTCTACCACGAGCAGTACTTC. Its protein is CASSQVYHEQYF.

This chain links TRBV13 with TRBJ1-3; no reliable D call. The ends were cut back, 7 bases at V and 2 bases at J, with 15 bases in the middle. This CDR3 is 15 amino acids long. Germline CDR1 reads PRHDT; CDR2 reads FYEKMQ (reference sequence). Here the CDR3 reads CASTPVVGTGNTIYF. The CDR3 DNA sequence: TGTGCCAGCACCCCGGTTGTAGGGACTGGAAACACCATATATTTT.

The gene calls are TRBV6-2 or TRBV6-3 and TRBJ1-1; TRBD1 agrees at 8 bases. Trimming took 5 bases from V and 4 from J; bases not matched to a gene: 3. From germline, CDR1 is MNHEY and CDR2 SVGEGT. The CDR3 length is 13 residues. The CDR3 sequence is CASSQTGGTEAFF. In DNA form, the CDR3 reads TGTGCCAGCAGTCAAACAGGGGGCACTGAAGCTTTCTTT.

The CDR3 loop is CASSQSFTGGFNQPQHF. Here the CDR3 DNA reads TGCGCCAGCAGCCAATCGTTCACAGGGGGGTTCAATCAGCCCCAGCATTTT. This sequence joins TRBV4-1 and TRBJ1-5; 8 nucleotides align to TRBD1. Losses at the gene ends were 2 bases for V and 3 bases for J; bases not matched to a gene: 9. This CDR3 spans 17 amino acids. Germline values: CDR1 MGHRA, CDR2 YSYEKL.

The rearrangement joins TRBV7-9 to TRBJ1-5, with D perhaps matching TRBD1 (5 bases). This CDR3 has 17 residues. From germline, CDR1 is SEHNR and CDR2 FQNEAQ (reference sequence). Trimming took 1 base from V and 0 from J, leaving 13 bases between them. CDR3 in DNA: TGTGCCAGCAGCTTAGAATCCGGGGGATATAGCAATCAGCCCCAGCATTTT. Translating it yields CASSLESGGYSNQPQHF.

The V call is TRBV5-1, the J call TRBJ2-6, with 10 bases fitting TRBD2. The CDR3 contains 18 residues. Trimming took 4 bases from V and 0 from J; bases not matched to a gene: 7. Germline CDR1 SGHRS, CDR2 YFSETQ. The DNA for the CDR3 is TGCGCCAGCAGCCCCGCCCAGCGGGGGGGCTCTGGGGCCAACGTCCTGACTTTC. It yields the protein CASSPAQRGGSGANVLTF.

The CDR3 nucleotides read TGTGCCAGTAGTATCCAAATTGGTGCCTTCGAACCTGGGGCCAACGTCCTGACTTTC. Translation gives CASSIQIGAFEPGANVLTF. The chain couples TRBV19 to TRBJ2-6; D is ambiguous. The germline gives CDR1 LNHDA, CDR2 SQIVND (reference sequence). Trimming stripped 3 bases from V and 2 bases from J, with 20 bases between. There are 19 residues in the CDR3.

This clone was picked up one time. CDR3 residues: CASSVYLPGLGQPGELFF. As DNA, the CDR3 is TGTGCCAGCAGCGTATACCTACCGGGACTAGGTCAGCCCGGGGAGCTGTTTTTT. The chain combines TRBV9 with TRBJ2-2; TRBD2 matches at 8 bases. After removal of 1 base from V and 6 bases from J, the junction contained 14 bases not matched to a gene. The germline V gene encodes CDR1 SGDLS and CDR2 YYNGEE. The CDR3 totals 18 residues.

The genes are TRBV6-5 and TRBJ1-6, with no clear D. V was shortened by 8 bases and J by 7 bases, with 9 bases between the two germline ends. This CDR3 contains 12 residues. The germline CDR1 and CDR2 sequences are MNHEY and SVGAGI. The CDR3 loop reads CASGNPNSPLHF. CDR3 DNA sequence: TGTGCCAGCGGCAACCCCAATTCACCCCTCCACTTT.

This chain links TRBV2 with TRBJ2-7; TRBD2 agrees at 7 bases. The trim removed 6 bases at V and 2 bases at J, leaving 13 bases unmatched. Germline values: CDR1 SNHLY, CDR2 FYNNEI. This CDR3 is 16 amino acids long. CDR3 sequence: CASRGDSSGAPYEQYF. DNA of the CDR3: TGTGCCAGCAGAGGGGACTCTAGCGGTGCTCCCTACGAGCAGTACTTC.

The V gene is TRBV10-1, the J gene TRBJ1-6, with D maybe TRBD1 (6 bases). There are 13 residues in the CDR3. The germline CDR1 and CDR2 sequences are WNHNN and SYGVQD (reference sequence). The V end lost 3 bases, the J end lost 7 bases, and 7 bases lay between the germline ends. DNA of the CDR3: TGCGCCAGCAGTGACAGGGGAAATTCACCCCTCCACTTT. This gives the protein CASSDRGNSPLHF.

The chain uses TRBV7-3 and TRBJ1-1; no reliable D call. Trimming took off 1 base at V and 1 base at J, with 4 bases between the two ends. Germline CDR1 and CDR2: SGHTA and FQGTGA. This CDR3 spans 13 amino acids. CDR3 sequence reads: CASSLKSNTEAFF. In nucleotides, the CDR3 is TGTGCCAGCAGCTTAAAGTCGAACACTGAAGCTTTCTTT.

This chain joins TRBV27 and TRBJ1-2, with TRBD1 identical over 7 bases. The CDR3 sequence is 15 residues long. V was clipped by 5 bases and J by 2 bases; unmatched bases: 8. Germline V gives CDR1 MNHEY, CDR2 SMNVEV (reference sequence). CDR3 bases: TGTGCCAGCAGTGAAGGGACAGTCCCCAACTATGGCTACACCTTC. Amino acid sequence: CASSEGTVPNYGYTF.

V usage is TRBV5-4 and J usage is TRBJ1-1, with D possibly being TRBD1 (6 bases). The CDR3 runs 14 residues. V was cut by 5 bases and J by 2 bases, with 13 bases left in between. Germline loops: CDR1 SGHNT, CDR2 YYREEE (reference sequence). In nucleotides, the CDR3 is TGTGCCAGCAGGCCCCCGGGACATAACACTGAAGCTTTCTTT. Protein: CASRPPGHNTEAFF.

The V gene is TRBV7-2, the J gene TRBJ2-6, with D uncertain. V lost 5 bases and J lost 1, with 18 bases in between. Germline CDR1 reads SGHTA; CDR2 reads FQGNSA. This CDR3 spans 18 amino acids. CDR3 in DNA: TGTGCCAGCAGCCTCATCGGGCCGTTCTCTTCTGGGGCCAACGTCCTGACTTTC. Translating gives CASSLIGPFSSGANVLTF.

This chain links TRBV9 with TRBJ2-5; D is tentatively TRBD1 or TRBD2 (6 bases each). Trimming left V 3 bases short and J 4 bases short, with 28 bases between. Germline CDR1 is SGDLS and CDR2 is YYNGEE. The CDR3 is 19 residues long. As DNA, the CDR3 is TGTGCCAGCAGCGCGCGCCCCTGGGGGCTAGCGACCTCGGGAGAGACCCAGTACTTC. Translating gives CASSARPWGLATSGETQYF. Full variable domain (rest looked up from reference TRBV9 and TRBJ2-5): DSGVTQTPKHLITATGQRVTLRCSPRSGDLSVYWYQQSLDQGLQFLIQYYNGEERAKGNILERFSAQQFPDLHSELNLSSLELGDSALYFCASSARPWGLATSGETQYFGPGTRLLVL.